This TCR beta chain originates from a study of blood T cell repertoires in COVID-19 (dated by TCRdb to about 2020). Looking at the study overall: Samples from collaborators originated in the United States, Italy and Spain and spanned both the acute and convalescent phases of COVID-19. HLA class I and class II types, where available, came from metadata supplied by the sample provider rather than from assay-based typing. The prospective study material was composed of cDNA or gDNA derived from T cells, B-cell-depleted T cells, or PBMCs. A freely available public database, intended as a resource for researchers studying the immune response to SARS-CoV-2, is where the repertoires were released. Subjects who had been exposed to COVID-19, were actively infected with it, or had recovered from it provided the deeply sampled blood TCRbeta repertoires that made up the dataset. A de-identified subject ID, COVID-19 status, age in years and sex were almost always included in the sample metadata. The samples were drawn from two sources: the first 160 participants of the ongoing ImmuneRACE study, and 950 to 1,500 subjects contributed by 6 global collaborators. Beyond this particular receptor, the publication reports: The amount of clinical and demographic metadata varied by source and participant and was provided uncurated.

The immunoSEQ Assay, a bias-controlled multiplex PCR, was used to amplify TCRbeta CDR3 regions from genomic DNA. In the authors' own workflow: The number of nucleated cells in each sample was estimated by amplification of reference gene primers within the assay. To quantify the absolute abundance of each unique TCRbeta CDR3 rearrangement, sequence reads were collapsed and filtered. Productive Simpson clonality was computed per sample as the square root of Simpson's diversity index over productive rearrangements. The table was pulled from immuneACCESS by TCRdb, which kept in-frame rearrangements only. Such tables lose some clones; where checked, under half of the loss comes from unresolved V genes, and the rest has no known cause. That table supplies the V and J calls and clone size; D and trimming were determined from the DNA. This sample is represented by 250,000 or so clones; about 87% of them were singletons. The ten largest clones represent around 7.3% of the sample.

About this clone: The antigen this receptor binds is unknown. There are no base qualities to consult, and no much larger clone falls within one base.

The collaborating institutions used their own protocols to collect whole blood in K2EDTA tubes. For TCRbeta analysis, collaborators shipped samples as frozen whole blood, isolated PBMCs, or DNA extracted from either of those sample types. Relative to germline, V is missing 3 bases and J is missing 2 bases, with 4 bases of the junction outside any gene match. The CDR3 numbers 14 residues from cysteine through phenylalanine. The retained sequence is limited to the CDR3, 42 bases, with the frame set at the first base. CDR1 and CDR2 are read off the germline V gene (reference sequence) as SGHNT and YYREEE.

The chain is assembled from TRBV5-4 and TRBJ2-7; 8 bases in between match TRBD2. Sequenced material: peripheral blood. This clonotype was sampled from a woman in her 70s with active or convalescent COVID-19. The CDR3 corresponds to CASSSRGDTYEQYF. The DNA is as follows: TGTGCCAGCAGCTCGCGGGGGGATACCTACGAGCAGTACTTC.